The source of this T cell receptor (beta chain) is a study of circulating tumor DNA in untreated peripheral T-cell lymphoma (dated by TCRdb to 2020 to 2022). Regarding the complete study: To follow circulating tumor DNA that carried tumor TCR clonotypes, serum samples were drawn at baseline and then repeatedly over the course of treatment. General conclusions and limits of the study: Tumor-specific clonotypes were identified in around 80% of patients, from over 85% of baseline tissues and around 67% of baseline serum samples. Of the 20 to 25 patients with serial samples, 35% to 40% had cleared ctDNA after two cycles, and ctDNA that was detectable after therapy showed a trend toward worse survival. ctDNA persistence did not always predict relapse, since a couple of patients whose ctDNA remained detectable after therapy stayed in remission over approximately 10 years of follow-up.

The study used next-generation sequencing of T-cell receptor sequences to monitor peripheral T-cell lymphoma patients receiving frontline treatment on a trial. The library was obtained by the immunoSEQ multiplex PCR assay. TCRdb's version of the immuneACCESS table is confined to in-frame rearrangements and falls short of the full clone set. An unresolved V gene accounts for under half of the shortfall where checked; the remainder is of unknown origin. The sample yields approximately 120 clones; around 86% were counted once. The top ten clonotypes cover 8.2% of the sample. Note on this clone: It lacks a known antigen. No base qualities exist here, and no much larger clone lies one base off it.

V is clipped by 0 bases and J by 6 bases, and the sequence between their germline boundaries is 10 bases long. The germline V gene specifies SGHDT as CDR1 and YYEEEE as CDR2. From cysteine to phenylalanine, the CDR3 is 13 amino acids long. Just CDR3 DNA is preserved here, 39 bases in frame from base 1. This clonotype originated in a human donor with peripheral T-cell lymphoma. Sequenced material: cell-free DNA from blood serum. The sequence links TRBV5-6 to TRBJ2-7, with no confidently assigned D gene. The nucleotides read TGTGCCAGCAGCTTGGATCTGAAGGGCGAGCAGTACTTC. This sequence encodes CASSLDLKGEQYF.